The next 15 T cell receptor beta chains were all read from a single sample in a study of T cell repertoires in cytomegalovirus infection. What these receptors recognize is not known. MiXCR, applied by TCRdb to the reads, yields one record per CDR3 protein. The table has a few hundred thousand distinct CDR3 sequences, approximately 22% seen once. Specimen: cultured PBMCs, collected from culture after CMV antigen stimulation. The origin of the receptors is a human donor in good health (CMV status not recorded). Some clones in this sample may be carry-over from other donors' samples.

The chain combines TRBV7-8 with TRBJ1-5, with D unresolved. In germline, CDR1 is SGHVS, CDR2 FQNEAQ. The length of the CDR3 is 12 residues. V was shortened by 0 bases and J by 9 bases, with 6 bases between the two germline ends. CDR3 DNA sequence: TGTGCCAGCAGCTTAGCGCAGCTGCCCCAGCATTTT. Encoded protein: CASSLAQLPQHF.

The V gene is TRBV12-3 or TRBV12-4, the J gene TRBJ2-1, with a possible D match to TRBD2 (5 bases). V was trimmed by 3 bases and J by 6 bases, leaving 12 bases between them. This CDR3 comprises 14 residues. The CDR3 sequence: CASSFGRVANEQFF. The CDR3 DNA is TGTGCCAGCAGTTTCGGGCGGGTGGCCAATGAGCAGTTCTTC.

This clonotype occurred a few times. The chain has TRBV6-5 and TRBJ1-2; tentatively, D is TRBD1 (6 bases). The V end was cut by 8 bases, the J end by 0 bases, with 13 bases between. The germline gives CDR1 MNHEY, CDR2 SVGAGI. CDR3 length: 14 amino acids. Here the CDR3 reads CASSGERPNYGYTF. The DNA for the CDR3 is TGTGCCAGCTCAGGGGAGAGGCCTAACTATGGCTACACCTTC.

This clonotype was counted at least ten times. The chain couples TRBV12-3 or TRBV12-4 to TRBJ1-2; no definite D call. The ends were cut back, 6 bases at V and 8 bases at J, with 10 bases in the middle. This CDR3 is built from 11 residues. The DNA for the CDR3 is TGTGCCAGCAGGGGGAGGAAAGGCTACACCTTC. Translation gives CASRGRKGYTF.

This clonotype was seen a single time. This chain links TRBV11-2 with TRBJ2-3; unclear D gene. The CDR3 spans 16 residues. Trimming stripped 2 bases from V and 1 base from J, with 13 bases between. From germline, CDR1 is SGHAT and CDR2 FQNNGV. The CDR3 region has the DNA TGTGCCAGCAGCTTAAGTTTAGGAATCGGCACAGATACGCAGTATTTT. Translating it yields CASSLSLGIGTDTQYF.

This clonotype has ten or more counts. This chain joins TRBV7-6 and TRBJ2-3; 10 bases fit TRBD2. The CDR3 length is 14 residues. The trim removed 5 bases at V and 9 bases at J, leaving 8 bases unmatched. Per germline, CDR1 SGHVS and CDR2 FNYEAQ. The chain's CDR3 is CASSLSGGLFTQYF. The CDR3 region has the DNA TGTGCCAGCAGCCTTAGCGGGGGGCTTTTCACGCAGTATTTT.

This clonotype occurred once. Just one base apart from a much larger clone, this may be a read error. J is TRBJ1-2 and V is TRBV4-1, with a weak D call TRBD1 (5 bases). The CDR3 extends over 13 amino acids. V was clipped by 1 base and J by 12 bases, with 15 bases between them. The germline gives CDR1 MGHRA, CDR2 YSYEKL. In DNA, the CDR3 is TGCGCCAGCAGCCAAGTAATGGTAGACAGTCACACCTTC. It codes for CASSQVMVDSHTF.

In its sample, this clonotype was seen a few times. The chain employs TRBV10-3 and TRBJ1-3, with D perhaps TRBD1 (6 bases). The CDR3 extends over 15 amino acids. Trimming removed 6 bases from V and 0 bases from J, with 12 bases in between. Germline V CDR1 and CDR2: ENHRY, SYGVKD. CDR3 in amino acids: CAISPTGTSGNTIYF. The CDR3 coding sequence is TGTGCCATCAGCCCGACAGGTACCTCTGGAAACACCATATATTTT.

This clonotype was counted between two and nine times. The chain employs TRBV12-3 or TRBV12-4 and TRBJ1-2, with a weak D call TRBD1 (5 bases). This CDR3 region has 11 residues. Deletions cut 6 bases from V and 8 bases from J, with 10 bases between. DNA of the CDR3: TGTGCCAGCAGGCGACAGATCGGCTACACCTTC. Translated, it gives CASRRQIGYTF.

This clonotype was counted only a few times. The chain recombines TRBV7-2 with TRBJ2-1; tentatively, D is TRBD2 (6 bases). The CDR3 consists of 14 residues. V was clipped by 2 bases and J by 8 bases, with 13 bases between them. The V gene's germline CDR1 is SGHTA and CDR2 FQGNSA. DNA for the CDR3: TGTGCCAGCAGCTTATTTACTAGCTTTCATGAGCAGTTCTTC. Encoded protein: CASSLFTSFHEQFF.

This chain joins TRBV28 and TRBJ2-3; 9 bases fit TRBD1. The V segment lost 6 bases and the J segment 2 bases; nucleotides outside the gene matches: 6. There are 15 residues in the CDR3. CDR1 and CDR2 from the germline V gene are MDHEN and SYDVKM. DNA for the CDR3: TGTGCCAGCAGAGCAGACAGGGGGTCCACAGATACGCAGTATTTT. This encodes CASRADRGSTDTQYF.

Comments on this clonotype: Since a much larger clone is just one base distant, this may be a read error. V usage is TRBV4-3 and J usage is TRBJ2-3; weak D call: TRBD2 (5 bases). CDR1 LGHNA and CDR2 YSLEER come from the germline V gene. V was clipped by 3 bases and J by 7 bases, with 11 bases between them. The CDR3 sequence is 13 residues long. In DNA, the CDR3 is TGCGCCAGCAGCCAGTCCCGGGGATATACGCAGTATTTT. Encoded protein: CASSQSRGYTQYF.

V gene TRBV7-3 combines with J gene TRBJ2-3, with 12 bases identical to TRBD2. The CDR3 runs 17 residues. Germline CDR1 reads SGHTA; CDR2 reads FQGTGA. J gave up 6 bases and V 0 bases, and 7 bases lay outside the gene matches. CDR3 loop: CASSLTASGRAKDTQYF. CDR3 coding DNA: TGTGCCAGCAGCTTAACGGCTAGCGGGAGGGCCAAGGATACGCAGTATTTT. Full variable domain (outside the CDR3, taken from reference TRBV7-3 and TRBJ2-3): GAGVSQTPSNKVTEKGKYVELRCDPISGHTALYWYRQSLGQGPEFLIYFQGTGAADDSGLPNDRFFAVRPEGSVSTLKIQRTERGDSAVYLCASSLTASGRAKDTQYFGPGTRLTVL.

The CDR3 DNA is TGTGCCAGCAGCCAGGGACGGAATAATTCACCCCTCCACTTT. It encodes CASSQGRNNSPLHF. The chain joins TRBV11-1 to TRBJ1-6; perhaps TRBD1 as D (5 bases). CDR1 and CDR2 (germline): SGHAT, FQDESV (reference sequence). V was pared by 5 bases and J by 5 bases, with 10 bases between. The CDR3 loop spans 14 amino acids.

The chain uses TRBV3-1 and TRBJ2-1; 7 bases align to TRBD2. Germline loops: CDR1 LGHDT, CDR2 YNNKEL (reference sequence). V shed 3 bases and J 7 bases; nucleotides not matched to a gene: 9. The CDR3 length is 15 residues. DNA of the CDR3: TGTGCCAGCAGCCAGACCCCAGCGGGAATGAATGAGCAGTTCTTC. Its protein is CASSQTPAGMNEQFF.